A single sample gave rise to the 17 T cell receptor beta chains below, sequenced in a study of blood T cells in healthy people across ages (dated by TCRdb to about 2015). To prepare the library, 5' RACE was applied. The run used an Illumina HiSeq 2500. The second PCR ran for about 7 to 11 cycles and used a J-beta primer mix along with a sample-barcoded 5' primer. Using fastp at Q25 and MiXCR, TCRdb reprocessed the public reads and kept productive beta chains. One record per CDR3 amino acid sequence lists the most common genes and DNA. The sample has about 930,000 distinct CDR3 sequences on record, roughly 28% of them singletons. 10% to 13% of the sample rests with the top ten. The sample was also linked to a second study, of T cells of mothers and their children.

The sample was blood. The origin of the receptors is a woman in her thirties or forties in good health.

The V and J genes are TRBV11-2 and TRBJ2-5; weak D call: TRBD1 (6 bases). V was pared by 4 bases and J by 5 bases, with 14 bases between. The CDR3 runs to 14 residues. In germline, CDR1 is SGHAT, CDR2 FQNNGV. The CDR3 region is CASSSDRWEETQYF. CDR3 DNA: TGTGCCAGCAGCTCCGACAGGTGGGAGGAGACCCAGTACTTC.

This chain links TRBV29-1 with TRBJ2-5; either TRBD1 or TRBD2 may fit D (5 bases each). The V gene lost 5 bases and the J gene lost 1 base, with 14 bases spanning the gap. The V gene's germline CDR1 is SQVTM and CDR2 ANQGSEA. The CDR3 consists of 14 residues. The CDR3 DNA reads as TGCAGCGTTCGGGAAGGGGTGGTCCAAGAGACCCAGTACTTC. It specifies CSVREGVVQETQYF.

This clonotype was counted only a few times. This chain joins TRBV7-9 and TRBJ1-5, with 10 bases matching TRBD1. CDR3 length: 15 amino acids. Per germline, CDR1 SEHNR and CDR2 FQNEAQ (reference sequence). V shed 5 bases and J 6 bases; nucleotides not matched to a gene: 7. CDR3 region: CASSPGTGVSQPQHF. DNA of the CDR3: TGTGCCAGCAGCCCCGGGACAGGGGTTAGTCAGCCCCAGCATTTT.

This clonotype occurred many times. The rearrangement uses TRBV6-6 and TRBJ2-1; TRBD2 agrees at 10 bases. The length of the CDR3 is 15 residues. The V gene end was trimmed by 6 bases and the J gene end by 4 bases; junction bases not matched to a gene: 6. Per germline, CDR1 MNHNY and CDR2 SVGAGI (reference sequence). DNA of the CDR3: TGTGCCAGCAGCACCCTAGCGGGGGAGTACAATGAGCAGTTCTTC. This gives the protein CASSTLAGEYNEQFF.

This rearrangement joins TRBV4-1 to TRBJ2-2, with unresolved D. The CDR3 runs to 17 residues. Trimming stripped 7 bases from V and 0 bases from J, with 18 bases between. CDR1 is MGHRA and CDR2 is YSYEKL in the germline V gene. CDR3 in DNA: TGCGCCAGCACCTTACGAGGATGGGCATCGAACACCGGGGAGCTGTTTTTT. It encodes CASTLRGWASNTGELFF.

V is TRBV29-1 and J is TRBJ1-1; 12 positions match TRBD1. The CDR3 spans 16 residues. The trim removed 4 bases at V and 4 bases at J, leaving 10 bases unmatched. Per germline, CDR1 SQVTM and CDR2 ANQGSEA. CDR3 nucleotides: TGCAGCGTTGCAACCGGGACAGGGGGCGCAGGCACTGAAGCTTTCTTT. Protein: CSVATGTGGAGTEAFF. Full variable domain (remainder filled in from reference TRBV29-1 and TRBJ1-1): SAVISQKPSRDICQRGTSLTIQCQVDSQVTMMFWYRQQPGQSLTLIATANQGSEATYESGFVIDKFPISRPNLTFSTLTVSNMSPEDSSIYLCSVATGTGGAGTEAFFGQGTRLTVV.

This clonotype was detected only a few times. The chain joins TRBV4-3 to TRBJ2-7; no clear D. Trimming took 4 bases from V and 2 from J, leaving 12 bases between them. Germline values: CDR1 LGHNA, CDR2 YSLEER. This CDR3 comprises 14 residues. CDR3 amino acids: CASSPEGKTYEQYF. CDR3 bases: TGCGCCAGCAGCCCAGAAGGCAAAACCTACGAGCAGTACTTC.

This chain connects TRBV2 to TRBJ2-5; D uncertain. The germline CDR1 and CDR2 sequences are SNHLY and FYNNEI. The V and J ends lost 8 bases and 3 bases respectively, with 10 bases between them. The CDR3 is 12 amino acids. The CDR3: CASERDKETQYF. The CDR3 DNA sequence: TGTGCCAGCGAACGCGATAAAGAGACCCAGTACTTC.

Ten or more counts support this clonotype. The rearrangement joins TRBV5-1 to TRBJ1-2; weak D call: TRBD1 (5 bases). CDR1 and CDR2 from the germline V gene are SGHRS and YFSETQ. The CDR3 sequence is 15 residues long. V lost 1 base and J lost 2, with 12 bases in between. CDR3: CASSLNQGRNYGYTF. The CDR3 bases are TGCGCCAGCAGCTTGAACCAGGGAAGGAACTATGGCTACACCTTC.

This clonotype was counted a few times. V usage is TRBV20-1 and J usage is TRBJ2-5, with 14 bases lining up with TRBD2. The CDR3 sequence is 17 residues long. The V gene's germline CDR1 is DFQATT and CDR2 SNEGSKA (reference sequence). J lost 4 bases, V lost 3 bases, and 10 bases had no gene match. CDR3 residues: CSARGLAGDRGGETQYF. DNA for the CDR3: TGCAGTGCTAGGGGACTAGCGGGGGATCGGGGCGGAGAGACCCAGTACTTC.

This chain joins TRBV5-4 and TRBJ2-7; possibly TRBD1 or TRBD2 for D (5 bases each). Germline values: CDR1 SGHNT, CDR2 YYREEE (reference sequence). Deletions cut 3 bases from V and 1 base from J, with 14 bases between. The length of the CDR3 is 15 residues. CDR3 coding DNA: TGTGCCAGCAGCTCCCGGGGCGGGTTTTCCTACGAGCAGTACTTC. Amino acid sequence: CASSSRGGFSYEQYF.

This clonotype was seen only a few times. The chain has TRBV5-1 and TRBJ1-1; D may be TRBD1 (6 bases). V lost 2 bases and J 3 bases, leaving 11 bases between the germline ends. The V gene's germline CDR1 is SGHRS and CDR2 YFSETQ. The CDR3 is 14 amino acids. The CDR3 spells CASSFEGGDTEAFF. For the CDR3, the DNA is TGCGCCAGCAGCTTCGAGGGGGGAGACACTGAAGCTTTCTTT.

This clonotype has just a few counts. V gene TRBV10-3 combines with J gene TRBJ1-2, with a possible D match to TRBD1 (6 bases). This CDR3 is built from 12 residues. V lost 5 bases and J lost 8, with 12 bases in between. Looked up from germline, CDR1 is ENHRY and CDR2 is SYGVKD. CDR3: CAISKGVQGYTF. The CDR3 DNA sequence: TGTGCCATCAGTAAGGGGGTTCAGGGCTACACCTTC.

This clonotype has more than one count but fewer than ten. The chain joins TRBV12-3 or TRBV12-4 to TRBJ2-2; D could derive from TRBD1 or TRBD2 (5 bases each). V was cut by 7 bases and J by 10 bases, with 19 bases left in between. This CDR3 comprises 14 residues. The CDR3 is CASTLRGRLEELFF. The CDR3 bases are TGTGCCAGCACCCTACGGGGACGGCTAGAGGAGCTGTTTTTT.

This chain uses TRBV7-9 with TRBJ2-5; tentative D call: TRBD2 (5 bases). The V end lost 5 bases, the J end lost 0 bases, and 10 bases lay between the germline ends. The V gene's germline CDR1 is SEHNR and CDR2 FQNEAQ (reference sequence). The CDR3 spans 14 residues. CDR3 in amino acids: CASSRSGDQETQYF. DNA for the CDR3: TGTGCCAGCAGCCGCTCCGGGGACCAAGAGACCCAGTACTTC.

This chain uses TRBV18 with TRBJ1-2; D is perhaps TRBD1 (6 bases). The CDR3 runs to 16 residues. Trimming shortened V by 3 bases and J by 2 bases, and 16 bases separated the two germline ends. Germline V gene sequence: CDR1 KGHSH, CDR2 LQKENI. CDR3 in DNA: TGTGCCAGCTCACCGTCCCTTACGGGGGCGAACTATGGCTACACCTTC. As protein: CASSPSLTGANYGYTF. Filled out from reference TRBV18 and TRBJ1-2, the complete variable domain reads NAGVMQNPRHLVRRRGQEARLRCSPMKGHSHVYWYRQLPEEGLKFMVYLQKENIIDESGMPKERFSAEFPKEGPSILRIQQVVRGDSAAYFCASSPSLTGANYGYTFGSGTRLTVV.

The chain carries TRBV4-3 and TRBJ2-3; the match to TRBD2 covers 8 bases. This CDR3 comprises 20 residues. Germline lookup yields CDR1 LGHNA and CDR2 YSLEER. V was clipped by 4 bases and J by 4 bases; unmatched bases: 22. DNA of the CDR3: TGCGCCAGCAGCCTCCGGTGGGGGGCTAAGCGGGGGAGGAGGGCAGATACGCAGTATTTT. This codes for CASSLRWGAKRGRRADTQYF.